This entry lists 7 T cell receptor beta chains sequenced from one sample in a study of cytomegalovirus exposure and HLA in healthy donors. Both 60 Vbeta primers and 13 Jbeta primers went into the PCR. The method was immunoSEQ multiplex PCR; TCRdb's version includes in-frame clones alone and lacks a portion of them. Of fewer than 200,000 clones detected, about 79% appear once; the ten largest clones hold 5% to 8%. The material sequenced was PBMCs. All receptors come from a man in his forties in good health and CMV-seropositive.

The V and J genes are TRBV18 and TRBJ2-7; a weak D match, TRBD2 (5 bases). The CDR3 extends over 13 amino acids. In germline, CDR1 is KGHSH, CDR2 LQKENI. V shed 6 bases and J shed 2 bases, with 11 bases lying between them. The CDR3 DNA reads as TGTGCCAGCTCTCCCGGACTTGCCTACGAGCAGTACTTC. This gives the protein CASSPGLAYEQYF.

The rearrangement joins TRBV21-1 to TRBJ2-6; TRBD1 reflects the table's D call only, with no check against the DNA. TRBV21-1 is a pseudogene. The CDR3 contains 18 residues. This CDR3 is CASSTETGKGSGANVLTF. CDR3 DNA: TGTGCCAGCAGCACAGAAACAGGGAAAGGGAGTGGGGCCAACGTCCTGACTTTC.

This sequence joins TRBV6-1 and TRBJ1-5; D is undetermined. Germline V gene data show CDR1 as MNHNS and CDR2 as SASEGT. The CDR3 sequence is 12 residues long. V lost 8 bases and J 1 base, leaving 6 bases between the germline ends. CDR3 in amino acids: CASHLSNQPQHF. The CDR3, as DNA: TGTGCCAGCCACCTAAGCAATCAGCCCCAGCATTTT.

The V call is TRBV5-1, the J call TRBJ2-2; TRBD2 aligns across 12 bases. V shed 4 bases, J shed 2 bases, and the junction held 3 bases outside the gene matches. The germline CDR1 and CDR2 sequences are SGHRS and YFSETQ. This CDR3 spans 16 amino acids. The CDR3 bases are TGCGCCAGCAGCCAGGGACTAGCGGGTAACACCGGGGAGCTGTTTTTT. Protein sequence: CASSQGLAGNTGELFF.

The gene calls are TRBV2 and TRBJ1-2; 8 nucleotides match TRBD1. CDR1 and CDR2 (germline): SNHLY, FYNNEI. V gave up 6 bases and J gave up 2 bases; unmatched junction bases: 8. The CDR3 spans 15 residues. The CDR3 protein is CASRQQGQENYGYTF. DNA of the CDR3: TGTGCCAGCAGGCAACAGGGACAGGAGAACTATGGCTACACCTTC.

CDR3 coding DNA: TGTGCCAGCAGCTCTCAATCGGACAGGGACTACGAGCAGTACTTC. As protein: CASSSQSDRDYEQYF. The V and J genes are TRBV9 and TRBJ2-7; 8 positions match TRBD1. CDR3 length equals 15 residues. Germline values: CDR1 SGDLS, CDR2 YYNGEE. J was trimmed by 3 bases and V by 4 bases; bases with no gene match: 9.

The CDR3 DNA reads as TGTGCCAGCAGCTTGACAGGGGGCTCTGGCTACACCTTC. It translates to CASSLTGGSGYTF. V usage is TRBV2 and J usage is TRBJ1-2; TRBD1 aligns across 10 bases. CDR1 and CDR2 (germline): SNHLY, FYNNEI. V trimming: 6 bases; J trimming: 7 bases; junction bases outside the gene matches: 5. The CDR3 has 13 residues.